These 18 T cell receptor beta chains came from one sample sequenced in a study of T cell repertoires in cytomegalovirus infection. TCRdb analysed the reads with MiXCR anew, one entry per CDR3 protein. The sample includes roughly 250,000 distinct CDR3 sequences, roughly 22% of them seen just once. The sample was CD8+ T cells from PBMCs. The receptors derive from a human donor in good health (CMV status not recorded). Some clones in this sample may be carry-over from other donors' samples.

This chain joins TRBV6-2 or TRBV6-3 and TRBJ2-7; no clear D. Germline V gene data show CDR1 as MNHEY and CDR2 as SVGEGT. V lost 5 bases and J 2 bases, leaving 7 bases between the germline ends. The CDR3 spans 12 residues. CDR3 sequence: CASSHGTYEQYF. For the CDR3, the DNA is TGTGCCAGCAGTCACGGTACCTACGAGCAGTACTTC.

This clonotype has only a few counts. The chain combines TRBV20-1 with TRBJ2-3, with 7 nucleotides matching TRBD2. There are 14 residues in the CDR3. Germline V gene sequence: CDR1 DFQATT, CDR2 SNEGSKA (reference sequence). V shed 4 bases, J shed 0 bases, and the junction held 4 bases outside the gene matches. The CDR3 coding sequence is TGCAGTGCTAACCGGGACTATAGCACAGATACGCAGTATTTT. Translated, it gives CSANRDYSTDTQYF.

This clonotype was recorded at least ten times. The V gene is TRBV12-3 or TRBV12-4, the J gene TRBJ2-1, with TRBD2 matching 12 bases. With V trimmed by 6 bases and J by 10 bases, 7 bases remained unmatched. The CDR3 is 14 residues long. The CDR3 sequence: CASRATSGGNEQFF. The CDR3 DNA is TGTGCCAGCAGAGCTACTAGCGGGGGGAACGAGCAGTTCTTC.

The V call is TRBV15, the J call TRBJ1-2, with D possibly TRBD1 on 5 matching bases. V gave up 5 bases and J gave up 6 bases, with 16 bases separating them. There are 14 residues in the CDR3. The germline CDR1 and CDR2 sequences are LNHNV and YYDKDF (reference sequence). The CDR3 loop is CATSPGMEGDGYTF. CDR3 nucleotide sequence: TGTGCCACCAGCCCTGGCATGGAAGGGGATGGCTACACCTTC.

This clonotype was observed a few times. CDR3 amino acids: CASSLEQPTGELFF. The CDR3, as DNA: TGTGCCAGCAGCTTAGAACAGCCCACCGGGGAGCTGTTTTTT. The chain links TRBV11-1 to TRBJ2-2; D call uncertain. Germline lookup yields CDR1 SGHAT and CDR2 FQDESV (reference sequence). With 1 base removed from V and 4 bases from J, the gap between germline ends came to 7 bases. This CDR3 contains 14 residues.

V is TRBV19 and J is TRBJ1-1, with D possibly matching TRBD1 (6 bases). Germline loops: CDR1 LNHDA, CDR2 SQIVND (reference sequence). With 2 bases removed from V and 5 bases from J, the gap between germline ends came to 15 bases. This CDR3 is 15 amino acids long. The CDR3 is CASSISGTGYTEAFF. The CDR3 DNA reads as TGTGCCAGTAGTATATCGGGAACAGGGTATACTGAAGCTTTCTTT.

This clonotype was observed at least ten times. The chain is built from TRBV7-8 and TRBJ1-5; the D is unclear. Trimming removed 1 base at V and 0 bases at J, with 10 bases between. The germline V gene encodes CDR1 SGHVS and CDR2 FQNEAQ. The CDR3 runs to 16 residues. CDR3 DNA sequence: TGTGCCAGCAGCTTAGGGGCTCCGTATAGCAATCAGCCCCAGCATTTT. Translating gives CASSLGAPYSNQPQHF. The whole variable domain, remainder taken from reference TRBV7-8 and TRBJ1-5, is GAGVSQSPRYKVAKRGQDVALRCDPISGHVSLFWYQQALGQGPEFLTYFQNEAQLDKSGLPSDRFFAERPEGSVSTLKIQRTQQEDSAVYLCASSLGAPYSNQPQHFGDGTRLSIL.

This clonotype occurred a few times. V is TRBV12-3 or TRBV12-4 and J is TRBJ2-2, with TRBD1 matching 7 bases. Trimming cost V 3 bases and J 6 bases; bases outside gene matches: 4. This CDR3 region has 14 residues. The CDR3 loop is CASSLMQGAGELFF. DNA of the CDR3: TGTGCCAGCAGTTTGATGCAGGGGGCCGGGGAGCTGTTTTTT.

The sample holds many counts of this clonotype. This chain joins TRBV7-9 and TRBJ2-7; D tentatively reads TRBD1 or TRBD2 (5 bases each). The V gene lost 5 bases and the J gene lost 5 bases, with 13 bases spanning the gap. Per the germline V gene, CDR1 is SEHNR and CDR2 is FQNEAQ (reference sequence). The CDR3 length is 13 residues. The chain's CDR3 is CASSPQWDHEQYF. The CDR3 DNA sequence: TGTGCCAGCAGCCCACAGTGGGACCACGAGCAGTACTTC.

In regard to this clonotype: A read error may explain this, as a much larger clone is one base away. The V and J genes are TRBV7-2 and TRBJ1-1; tentative D call: TRBD1 (5 bases). Germline-derived CDR1 and CDR2 are SGHTA and FQGNSA. The CDR3 spans 13 residues. The CDR3 DNA sequence: TGTGCCGGCAGCTTAGTTGGGACGTCTGAAGCTTTCTTT. This encodes CAGSLVGTSEAFF.

The V and J genes are TRBV12-5 and TRBJ1-2, with D hard to call. V lost 7 bases and J 6 bases, leaving 12 bases between the germline ends. The germline V gene encodes CDR1 LGHNT and CDR2 FRNRAP. The CDR3 is 12 amino acids. Here the CDR3 reads CASALGSHGYTF. CDR3 coding DNA: TGTGCTAGTGCCCTCGGGTCCCATGGCTACACCTTC.

J is TRBJ2-1 and V is TRBV2; 7 bases fit TRBD2. Germline V gene sequence: CDR1 SNHLY, CDR2 FYNNEI. The V gene end was trimmed by 7 bases and the J gene end by 6 bases; junction bases not matched to a gene: 9. This CDR3 is 14 amino acids long. CDR3 sequence reads: CASNPTLAANEQFF. The DNA for the CDR3 is TGTGCCAGCAACCCCACGCTAGCGGCCAATGAGCAGTTCTTC.

This chain joins TRBV5-1 and TRBJ2-7; D unresolved. Germline loops: CDR1 SGHRS, CDR2 YFSETQ. This CDR3 is 14 amino acids long. The V and J ends lost 0 bases and 4 bases respectively, with 11 bases between them. The CDR3 loop reads CASSLAPTAYEQYF. The CDR3 nucleotides read TGCGCCAGCAGCTTGGCCCCCACAGCTTACGAGCAGTACTTC.

This clonotype was seen a few times. The chain employs TRBV6-5 and TRBJ2-1; D uncertain. Germline V gene sequence: CDR1 MNHEY, CDR2 SVGAGI. The CDR3 has 12 residues. Trimming removed 2 bases at V and 6 bases at J, with 5 bases between. This chain's CDR3 is CASSYDLNEQFF. CDR3 sequence (DNA): TGTGCCAGCAGTTACGACCTCAATGAGCAGTTCTTC.

The chain's CDR3 is CAISELVPDNEQFF. In DNA form, the CDR3 reads TGTGCCATCAGTGAGTTAGTTCCCGACAATGAGCAGTTCTTC. The rearrangement uses TRBV10-3 and TRBJ2-1; D not certain. The length of the CDR3 is 14 residues. Trimming removed 1 base at V and 5 bases at J, with 9 bases between. The germline V gene encodes CDR1 ENHRY and CDR2 SYGVKD.

Remarks on this clonotype: At one end, the junction sequence differs from germline, possibly due to a read error. V and J are TRBV15 and TRBJ2-6, with unresolved D. The CDR3 sequence is 15 residues long. Germline V gene data show CDR1 as LNHNV and CDR2 as YYDKDF (reference sequence). In nucleotides, the CDR3 is TGTGCCACCAGCAGGCCGTCGTCTGGGACCAACGTCCTGACTTTC. Translated, it gives CATSRPSSGTNVLTF.

This chain connects TRBV10-3 to TRBJ1-1; maybe TRBD1 (5 bases). This CDR3 contains 14 residues. Germline V gene sequence: CDR1 ENHRY, CDR2 SYGVKD. Trimming left V 6 bases short and J 2 bases short, with 13 bases between. CDR3 residues: CAISRADENTEAFF. As DNA, the CDR3 is TGTGCCATCAGCAGGGCTGATGAAAACACTGAAGCTTTCTTT.

This chain connects TRBV20-1 to TRBJ2-4, with a possible D match to TRBD2 (7 bases). CDR1 is DFQATT, CDR2 SNEGSKA, per germline (reference sequence). Trimming stripped 1 base from V and 7 bases from J, with 14 bases between. This CDR3 is built from 14 residues. CDR3 sequence (DNA): TGCAGTGCTAGAGTGAGGGGGGGCACGAACATTCAGTACTTC. This encodes CSARVRGGTNIQYF.